These 21 T cell receptor beta chains share one sample of origin, sequenced in a study of identical twins. One entry per CDR3 protein, called by TCRdb with MiXCR from the 5' RACE reads. This table holds 200,000 or so distinct CDR3 sequences, under 10% found once. Separately, the same data were catalogued under a study of yellow fever vaccine responses in identical twins.

Sequencing was done on a sample of memory (CD45RO+) T cells sorted from blood. These receptors all stem from a woman aged 18 to 35 in good health.

The sample holds many counts of this clonotype. The chain uses TRBV20-1 and TRBJ1-1, with D possibly matching TRBD1 (6 bases). Germline-derived CDR1 and CDR2 are DFQATT and SNEGSKA (reference sequence). The CDR3 spans 16 residues. The V end lost 3 bases, the J end lost 3 bases, and 20 bases lay between the germline ends. The CDR3 sequence is CSASEAPSGAHTEAFF. CDR3 bases: TGCAGTGCTAGCGAGGCCCCTTCGGGGGCACACACTGAAGCTTTCTTT.

This clonotype was picked up a small number of times. This rearrangement joins TRBV28 to TRBJ2-5; 9 nucleotides agree with TRBD1. The CDR3 sequence is 14 residues long. Germline V gene data show CDR1 as MDHEN and CDR2 as SYDVKM. V shed 6 bases and J 5 bases; nucleotides not matched to a gene: 7. CDR3 bases: TGTGCCAGCAGCCGCGGGACAGGGAGGGAGACCCAGTACTTC. This translates into CASSRGTGRETQYF.

In its sample, this clonotype was seen a few times. The chain recombines TRBV2 with TRBJ2-2, with TRBD2 matching over 12 bases. J gave up 4 bases and V 8 bases, and 5 bases lay outside the gene matches. Per germline, CDR1 SNHLY and CDR2 FYNNEI. This CDR3 is built from 15 residues. For the CDR3, the DNA is TGTGCCAGCCAGACTAGCGGGAGTGGCACCGGGGAGCTGTTTTTT. Protein sequence: CASQTSGSGTGELFF.

J is TRBJ2-7 and V is TRBV2; D not resolved. The germline gives CDR1 SNHLY, CDR2 FYNNEI. CDR3 size: 11 residues. Trimming cost V 8 bases and J 3 bases, with 8 bases left between them. In nucleotides, the CDR3 is TGTGCCAGCTGCAGATTCTACGAGCAGTACTTC. Amino acid sequence: CASCRFYEQYF.

V usage is TRBV28 and J usage is TRBJ2-7; D is tentatively TRBD1 or TRBD2 (6 bases each). The germline V and J ends were trimmed by 2 bases and 7 bases, with 18 bases remaining between them. CDR3 size: 15 residues. In germline, CDR1 is MDHEN, CDR2 SYDVKM. In nucleotides, the CDR3 is TGTGCCAGCAGTTTACGGGGGCAAGGGGGTCGGGAGCAGTACTTC. It codes for CASSLRGQGGREQYF.

The chain is built from TRBV28 and TRBJ1-2, with D uncertain. The CDR3 has 11 residues. In germline, CDR1 is MDHEN, CDR2 SYDVKM. CDR3 residues: CAHAGVYGYTF. The CDR3 DNA is TGTGCACACGCCGGGGTCTATGGCTACACCTTC.

The table lists this clonotype with a few counts. This chain joins TRBV5-1 and TRBJ1-4, with a tentative D call TRBD1 (6 bases). Trimming stripped 0 bases from V and 7 bases from J, with 7 bases between. CDR3 length: 13 residues. Germline-derived CDR1 and CDR2 are SGHRS and YFSETQ. In DNA, the CDR3 is TGCGCCAGCAGCTTGGGAGGGGGTGAAAAACTGTTTTTT. Its translation is CASSLGGGEKLFF. The variable domain in full, completed from reference TRBV5-1 and TRBJ1-4, reads KAGVTQTPRYLIKTRGQQVTLSCSPISGHRSVSWYQQTPGQGLQFLFEYFSETQRNKGNFPGRFSGRQFSNSRSEMNVSTLELGDSALYLCASSLGGGEKLFFGSGTQLSVL.

V and J are TRBV20-1 and TRBJ2-7; perhaps D is TRBD1 or TRBD2 (5 bases each). CDR1 and CDR2 from the germline V gene are DFQATT and SNEGSKA (reference sequence). V dropped 5 bases and J dropped 1 base, with 15 bases sitting between them. The CDR3 totals 14 residues. CDR3 region: CSALPGRGSYEQYF. CDR3 nucleotides: TGCAGTGCTCTCCCGGGACGGGGATCCTACGAGCAGTACTTC.

This clonotype was found a few times. The chain recombines TRBV7-9 with TRBJ2-4, with 7 nucleotides matching TRBD1. The V gene end was trimmed by 4 bases and the J gene end by 15 bases; junction bases not matched to a gene: 18. Germline CDR1 reads SEHNR; CDR2 reads FQNEAQ (reference sequence). The CDR3 is made up of 15 amino acids. This CDR3 reads CASSSTGTKPGQPYF. CDR3 DNA sequence: TGTGCCAGCAGCTCCACAGGGACCAAACCGGGACAGCCGTACTTC.

The sample holds many counts of this clonotype. J is TRBJ1-5 and V is TRBV20-1; maybe TRBD1 (6 bases). V shed 6 bases and J shed 0 bases, with 18 bases lying between them. CDR1 and CDR2 from the germline V gene are DFQATT and SNEGSKA (reference sequence). CDR3 length: 16 residues. CDR3 sequence (DNA): TGCAGTGCAAACCCACAGGGTATTCTTAGCAATCAGCCCCAGCATTTT. Its translation: CSANPQGILSNQPQHF.

This clonotype turned up a few times. The chain joins TRBV6-6 to TRBJ2-1; D uncertain. From germline, CDR1 is MNHNY and CDR2 SVGAGI (reference sequence). The length of the CDR3 is 11 residues. The ends were cut back, 6 bases at V and 6 bases at J, with 6 bases in the middle. CDR3 loop: CASSQANEQFF. The DNA for the CDR3 is TGTGCCAGCAGCCAGGCCAATGAGCAGTTCTTC.

The rearrangement links TRBV3-1 to TRBJ2-1; no clear D gene. Germline CDR1 LGHDT, CDR2 YNNKEL (reference sequence). The CDR3 sequence is 11 residues long. The V end was cut by 3 bases, the J end by 10 bases, with 7 bases between. In nucleotides, the CDR3 is TGTGCCAGCAGCCATATAGGCGAGCAGTTCTTC. Its translation: CASSHIGEQFF.

This clonotype was seen a handful of times. This chain links TRBV5-1 with TRBJ2-6; tentative D call: TRBD1 (7 bases). CDR3 length: 15 residues. Trimming stripped 5 bases from V and 2 bases from J, with 11 bases between. Germline V gives CDR1 SGHRS, CDR2 YFSETQ. CDR3 amino acids: CASSGGGTGANVLTF. The CDR3 DNA reads TGCGCCAGCAGTGGAGGGGGCACTGGGGCCAACGTCCTGACTTTC.

The genes are TRBV7-2 and TRBJ2-5, with TRBD2 matching over 7 bases. V was pared by 3 bases and J by 5 bases, with 12 bases of the junction left unmatched. This CDR3 spans 16 amino acids. Germline V gene data show CDR1 as SGHTA and CDR2 as FQGNSA. DNA of the CDR3: TGTGCCAGCAGCTTGCGGGTGGGAGGGCCGTCGGAGACCCAGTACTTC. This codes for CASSLRVGGPSETQYF.

This clonotype occurred many times. The chain recombines TRBV12-3 or TRBV12-4 with TRBJ1-2, with a possible D match to TRBD1 (6 bases). The CDR3 sequence is 15 residues long. V was trimmed by 5 bases and J by 3 bases, leaving 16 bases between them. The CDR3 loop is CASSRVQGLDYGYTF. The CDR3 bases are TGTGCCAGCAGTAGAGTACAGGGTCTGGACTATGGCTACACCTTC.

This clonotype has ten or more counts. This chain links TRBV7-2 with TRBJ2-3; 9 bases agree with TRBD2. The CDR3 contains 16 residues. Germline V lookup: CDR1 SGHTA, CDR2 FQGNSA. Trimming at V came to 3 bases and at J to 3 bases, leaving 7 bases not matched to a gene. CDR3 bases: TGTGCCAGCAGCTTGGGCCTTCTAGCGGGGACAGATACGCAGTATTTT. Protein sequence: CASSLGLLAGTDTQYF.

DNA of the CDR3: TGTGCCTTCGGGGCGGGGGGGCCCGGCACAGATACGCAGTATTTT. It is translated as CAFGAGGPGTDTQYF. The V and J genes are TRBV10-3 and TRBJ2-3; 9 bases are a match to TRBD2. The CDR3 runs to 15 residues. The V gene end was trimmed by 11 bases and the J gene end by 1 base; junction bases not matched to a gene: 10. Germline V CDR1 and CDR2: ENHRY, SYGVKD.

V usage is TRBV24-1 and J usage is TRBJ2-5; TRBD1 agrees at 12 bases. CDR1 is KGHDR, CDR2 SFDVKD, per germline. This CDR3 has 15 amino acids. Unmatched junction bases numbered 9, after V lost 9 bases and J lost 5 bases. This CDR3 reads CATSPGTGGMETQYF. CDR3 nucleotides: TGTGCCACCTCACCCGGGACAGGGGGCATGGAGACCCAGTACTTC.

The chain has TRBV28 and TRBJ1-2; the D is unclear. V gave up 7 bases and J gave up 4 bases, with 10 bases separating them. The CDR3 is 12 residues long. Germline V lookup: CDR1 MDHEN, CDR2 SYDVKM. The CDR3 sequence: CASTRPSYGYTF. The CDR3 nucleotides are TGTGCCAGCACCAGGCCTAGCTATGGCTACACCTTC.

This clonotype has ten or more counts. One end of the junction varies from germline; a read error may be responsible. The chain has TRBV7-7 and TRBJ2-3; 10 nucleotides align to TRBD2. The CDR3 is 13 amino acids. Germline CDR1 is SSHAT and CDR2 is FNYEAQ (reference sequence). Here the CDR3 reads CASSGGERDTQYF. The CDR3 bases are TGTGCTAGCAGCGGGGGGGAAAGAGATACGCAGTATTTT.

This clonotype was seen only a few times. The rearrangement uses TRBV27 and TRBJ2-1, with TRBD2 identical over 12 bases. Germline CDR1 is MNHEY and CDR2 is SMNVEV (reference sequence). V was pared by 4 bases and J by 2 bases, with 3 bases of the junction left unmatched. This CDR3 has 16 amino acids. CDR3 amino acids: CASSYLAGGPYNEQFF. CDR3 DNA: TGTGCCAGCAGTTACCTAGCGGGAGGGCCCTACAATGAGCAGTTCTTC.